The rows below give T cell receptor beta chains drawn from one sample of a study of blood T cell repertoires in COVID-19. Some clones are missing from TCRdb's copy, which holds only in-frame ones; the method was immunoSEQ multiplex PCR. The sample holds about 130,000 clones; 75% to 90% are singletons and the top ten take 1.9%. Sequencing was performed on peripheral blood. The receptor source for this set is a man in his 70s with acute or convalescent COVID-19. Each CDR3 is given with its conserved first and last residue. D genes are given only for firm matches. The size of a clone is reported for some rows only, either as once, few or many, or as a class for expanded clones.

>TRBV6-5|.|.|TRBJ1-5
CASRHSNQPQHF
TGTGCCAGCAGACACAGCAATCAGCCCCAGCATTTT
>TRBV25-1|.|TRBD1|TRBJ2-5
CASSDKTGVGETQYF
TGTGCCAGCAGTGATAAGACAGGGGTGGGGGAGACCCAGTACTTC
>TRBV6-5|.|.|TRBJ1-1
CASSFSGEAFF
TGTGCCAGCAGTTTCAGTGGTGAAGCTTTCTTT
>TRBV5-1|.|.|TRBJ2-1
CASSLGDTSYNEQFF
TGCGCCAGCAGCTTGGGGGACACTTCCTACAATGAGCAGTTCTTC
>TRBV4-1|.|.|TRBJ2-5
CASSQTRLRETQYF
TGCGCCAGCAGCCAGACTAGGCTTAGGGAGACCCAGTACTTC
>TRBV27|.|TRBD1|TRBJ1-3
CASSFGRGLGNTIYF
TGTGCCAGCAGTTTCGGCAGGGGGCTTGGAAACACCATATATTTT
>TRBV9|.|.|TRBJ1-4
CASSVGATNEKLFF
TGTGCCAGCAGCGTAGGAGCAACTAATGAAAAACTGTTTTTT
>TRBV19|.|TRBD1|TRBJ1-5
CASSDREGNQPQHF
TGTGCCAGTAGTGACAGGGAAGGCAATCAGCCCCAGCATTTT
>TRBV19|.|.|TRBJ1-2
CASSIGDKRGYTF
TGTGCCAGTAGTATAGGGGACAAACGGGGCTACACCTTC
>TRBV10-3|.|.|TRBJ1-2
CAISETGPFYGYTF
TGTGCCATCAGTGAGACAGGTCCTTTCTATGGCTACACCTTC
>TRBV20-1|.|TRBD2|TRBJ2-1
CSASRLAGYNEQFF
TGCAGTGCCAGTCGGCTAGCGGGTTACAATGAGCAGTTCTTC
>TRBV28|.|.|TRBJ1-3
CASSTTDFSGNTIYF
TGTGCCAGCAGTACCACAGATTTCTCTGGAAACACCATATATTTT
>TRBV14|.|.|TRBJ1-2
CASSQDLLGLGGYTF
TGTGCCAGCAGCCAAGATTTACTGGGCCTCGGTGGCTACACCTTC
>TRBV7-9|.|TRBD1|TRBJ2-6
CASSRQGEGSGANVLTF
TGTGCCAGCAGCCGACAGGGGGAAGGCTCTGGGGCCAACGTCCTGACTTTC
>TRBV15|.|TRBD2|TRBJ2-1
CATSRVRGGPAEQFF
TGTGCCACCAGCAGAGTCCGGGGGGGGCCTGCTGAGCAGTTCTTC
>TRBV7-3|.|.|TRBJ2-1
CASSLIGSSYNEQFF
TGTGCCAGCAGCTTAATTGGGAGCTCCTACAATGAGCAGTTCTTC
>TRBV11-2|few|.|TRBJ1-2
CASSPPQMVVYGYTF
TGTGCCAGCAGCCCGCCCCAAATGGTAGTCTATGGCTACACCTTC
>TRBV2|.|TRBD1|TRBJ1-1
CASTSDRGYTEAFF
TGTGCCAGCACCTCGGACAGGGGTTACACTGAAGCTTTCTTT
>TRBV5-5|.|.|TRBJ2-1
CASSFQTGSYNEQFF
TGTGCCAGCAGCTTTCAGACAGGATCCTACAATGAGCAGTTCTTC
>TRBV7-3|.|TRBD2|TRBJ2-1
CASGASGTYNEQFF
TGTGCCAGCGGGGCTAGCGGGACGTACAATGAGCAGTTCTTC
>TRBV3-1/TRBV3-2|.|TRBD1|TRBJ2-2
CASSLAGTGGNTGELFF
TGTGCCAGCAGCCTTGCCGGGACAGGGGGAAACACCGGGGAGCTGTTTTTT
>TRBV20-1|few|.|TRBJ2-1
CSTQGYNEQFF
TGCAGTACACAGGGTTACAATGAGCAGTTCTTC
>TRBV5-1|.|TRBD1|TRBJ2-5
CASGPGTGPQETQYF
TGCGCCAGCGGTCCGGGGACAGGGCCCCAAGAGACCCAGTACTTC
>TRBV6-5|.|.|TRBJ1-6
CASSSPLLSPLHF
TGTGCCAGCAGTTCCCCATTGTTGTCACCCCTCCACTTT
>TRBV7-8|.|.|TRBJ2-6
CASSLVRGTSGANVLTF
TGTGCCAGCAGCTTAGTCAGGGGAACTTCTGGGGCCAACGTCCTGACTTTC
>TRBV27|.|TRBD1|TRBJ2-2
CASRPRDRGPGELFF
TGTGCCAGCAGACCTCGGGACAGGGGGCCTGGGGAGCTGTTTTTT
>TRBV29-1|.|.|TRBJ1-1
CSVERGQGGTEAFF
TGCAGCGTTGAAAGGGGACAAGGGGGCACTGAAGCTTTCTTT
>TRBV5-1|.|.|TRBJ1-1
CASSLADSLGNTEAFF
TGCGCCAGCAGCTTGGCGGACAGCCTGGGGAACACTGAAGCTTTCTTT
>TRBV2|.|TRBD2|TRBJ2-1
CASSPTSGGSDEQFF
TGTGCCAGCAGCCCAACTAGCGGGGGGTCGGATGAGCAGTTCTTC
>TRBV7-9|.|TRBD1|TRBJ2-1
CASSLGDRFYNEQFF
TGTGCCAGCAGCTTAGGGGACAGATTCTACAATGAGCAGTTCTTC
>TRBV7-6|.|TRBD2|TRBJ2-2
CASSQGLEAGELFF
TGTGCCAGCAGCCAGGGACTAGAAGCCGGGGAGCTGTTTTTT
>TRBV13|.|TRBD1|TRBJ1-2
CASSSPRRQGLHSNYGYTF
TGTGCCAGCAGCTCCCCGCGGCGACAGGGCCTCCACTCGAACTATGGCTACACCTTC
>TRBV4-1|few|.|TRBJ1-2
CASGTGSGYGYTF
TGCGCCAGCGGAACAGGGAGTGGGTATGGCTACACCTTC
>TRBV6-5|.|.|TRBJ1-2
CASSRSMTSGYTF
TGTGCCAGCAGTAGATCGATGACTAGCGGCTACACCTTC
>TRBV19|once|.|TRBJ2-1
CASSIRGGGLYNEQFF
TGTGCCAGTAGTATTCGAGGCGGGGGCCTCTACAATGAGCAGTTCTTC
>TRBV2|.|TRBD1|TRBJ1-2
CASSESRTGLYGYTF
TGTGCCAGCAGTGAATCTCGGACAGGACTCTATGGCTACACCTTC
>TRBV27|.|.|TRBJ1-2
CASSFSGGPYGYTF
TGTGCCAGCAGTTTTTCGGGGGGCCCCTATGGCTACACCTTC
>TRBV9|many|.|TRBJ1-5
CASSAGDSNQPQHF
TGTGCCAGCAGCGCTGGAGATAGCAATCAGCCCCAGCATTTT
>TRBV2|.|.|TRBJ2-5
CASSDNRGGETQYF
TGTGCCAGCAGTGATAACCGGGGTGGAGAGACCCAGTACTTC
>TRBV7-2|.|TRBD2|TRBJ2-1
CASSPGTSGYNEQFF
TGTGCCAGCAGCCCGGGGACTAGCGGATACAATGAGCAGTTCTTC
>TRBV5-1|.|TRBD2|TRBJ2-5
CASSSSSGQEETQYF
TGCGCCAGCAGCTCATCTAGCGGGCAGGAAGAGACCCAGTACTTC
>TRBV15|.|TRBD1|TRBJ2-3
CATSRQQGARADTQYF
TGTGCCACCAGCAGGCAACAGGGGGCGAGGGCAGATACGCAGTATTTT
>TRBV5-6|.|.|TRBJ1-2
CASRPGLRADYGYTF
TGTGCCAGCAGGCCTGGGTTGAGGGCAGACTATGGCTACACCTTC
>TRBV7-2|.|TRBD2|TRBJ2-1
CASSRGLAGEQFF
TGTGCCAGCAGCAGGGGACTAGCGGGGGAGCAGTTCTTC
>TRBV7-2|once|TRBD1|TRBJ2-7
CASSLDWDRTYEQYF
TGTGCCAGCAGCCTAGATTGGGACAGAACCTACGAGCAGTACTTC
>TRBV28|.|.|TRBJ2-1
CASRLAGGNYEQFF
TGTGCCAGCAGATTAGCAGGGGGGAATTATGAGCAGTTCTTC
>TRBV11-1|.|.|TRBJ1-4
CASSPRGNEKLFF
TGTGCCAGCAGCCCGAGGGGGAATGAAAAACTGTTTTTT
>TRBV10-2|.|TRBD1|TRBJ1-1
CASSVGQGIEAFF
TGCGCCAGCAGCGTGGGACAGGGCATTGAAGCTTTCTTT
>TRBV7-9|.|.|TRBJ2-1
CASSLEVAEQFF
TGTGCCAGCAGCTTAGAAGTAGCTGAGCAGTTCTTC
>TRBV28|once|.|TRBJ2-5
CAAGAGLETQYF
TGTGCCGCGGGGGCGGGACTCGAGACCCAGTACTTC
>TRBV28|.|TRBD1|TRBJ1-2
CASSFGGTGRGGYTF
TGTGCCAGCAGTTTCGGGGGGACAGGGAGGGGTGGCTACACCTTC
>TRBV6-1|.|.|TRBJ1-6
CASSVTGTIYNSPLHF
TGTGCCAGCAGTGTCACCGGGACAATCTATAATTCACCCCTCCACTTT
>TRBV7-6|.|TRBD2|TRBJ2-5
CASSPGGTQYF
TGTGCCAGCAGCCCGGGGGGGACCCAGTACTTC
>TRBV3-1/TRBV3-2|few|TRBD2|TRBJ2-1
CASSHRDPRTSGSHEQFF
TGTGCCAGCAGCCATCGGGATCCCCGGACTAGCGGGTCCCATGAGCAGTTCTTC